This TCR beta chain was documented in a study of CD8 T cells in ankylosing spondylitis. General study results and limits: Disease-linked clones reportedly concentrated significantly in matched ankylosing spondylitis synovial fluid.

TCRdb passed the 5' RACE reads through MiXCR, listing each CDR3 protein once. The table includes around 35,000 distinct CDR3 sequences, approximately 9.9% detected once. In the case of this clonotype: Its antigen remains unknown.

Per germline, CDR1 SGHKS and CDR2 YYEKEE (reference sequence). The CDR3 is made up of 12 amino acids. V lost 4 bases to trimming and J lost 6 bases, with 10 bases between them. This receptor was obtained from a male donor with ankylosing spondylitis. The V call is TRBV5-5, the J call TRBJ2-5, with D possibly TRBD2 on 6 matching bases. The sample comprised synovial fluid, either unsorted or a sorted T cell fraction (not recorded which). The CDR3 sequence: CASSQGRKTQYF. The CDR3 region has the DNA TGTGCCAGCAGCCAAGGGAGGAAGACCCAGTACTTC.